Following are 14 T cell receptor beta chains from one sample sequenced in a study of CD8 T cells in ankylosing spondylitis. No cognate antigen is known for these TCRs. Each CDR3 protein is one row after TCRdb ran MiXCR on the 5' RACE reads. The sample holds roughly 670,000 distinct CDR3 sequences; under 20% are singletons and the top ten take 15% to 20%. Regarding the study as a whole: Apparently characteristic of ankylosing spondylitis blood was a TCR beta motif (under ten highly homologous variants).

Input material: blood, either unsorted or a sorted T cell fraction (not recorded which). Receptor source: a male donor with ankylosing spondylitis.

The rearrangement links TRBV20-1 to TRBJ1-2, with 8 bases aligning to TRBD1. In germline, CDR1 is DFQATT, CDR2 SNEGSKA (reference sequence). V was clipped by 3 bases and J by 8 bases; unmatched bases: 5. The length of the CDR3 is 12 residues. The CDR3 protein is CSASRGRDGYTF. CDR3 bases: TGCAGTGCTAGCAGGGGGCGGGACGGCTACACCTTC.

The chain links TRBV27 to TRBJ1-6, with 7 bases that match TRBD1. The CDR3 extends over 12 amino acids. The germline V gene encodes CDR1 MNHEY and CDR2 SMNVEV (reference sequence). For the CDR3, the DNA is TGTCCCCCTGGGACAGATAATTCACCCCTCCACTTT. This sequence encodes CPPGTDNSPLHF.

This clonotype was counted a few times. This chain links TRBV7-2 with TRBJ1-1; D uncertain. Germline CDR1 SGHTA, CDR2 FQGNSA. This CDR3 spans 13 amino acids. Deletions cut 5 bases from V and 11 bases from J, with 18 bases between. The CDR3 DNA sequence: TGTGCCAGCAGCCCACCTTGGGTTGATAGGGCTTTCTTT. Protein sequence: CASSPPWVDRAFF.

Only a few counts were recorded for this clonotype. The chain couples TRBV10-3 to TRBJ2-2; 9 bases agree with TRBD1. This CDR3 has 14 residues. V lost 6 bases, J lost 5 bases, and 4 bases stayed unmatched. Germline V lookup: CDR1 ENHRY, CDR2 SYGVKD. This CDR3 is CAISHRGHTGELFF. The CDR3 nucleotides are TGTGCCATCAGCCACAGGGGGCATACCGGGGAGCTGTTTTTT.

V usage is TRBV6-1 and J usage is TRBJ2-5; perhaps TRBD1 as D (6 bases). This CDR3 has 15 residues. Germline V gene sequence: CDR1 MNHNS, CDR2 SASEGT. Deletions cut 5 bases from V and 6 bases from J, with 19 bases between. Here the CDR3 reads CASSLSGGATKTQYF. CDR3 bases: TGTGCCAGCAGTCTTTCTGGGGGCGCGACGAAGACCCAGTACTTC.

This clonotype was counted between two and nine times. This CDR3 reads CASSLLTSTDTQYF. The CDR3 bases are TGTGCCAGCAGCTTACTTACTAGCACAGATACGCAGTATTTT. J is TRBJ2-3 and V is TRBV11-2; D is undetermined. The CDR3 has 14 amino acids. V lost 2 bases and J lost 0, with 6 bases in between. From germline, CDR1 is SGHAT and CDR2 FQNNGV.

This clonotype has just a few counts. The chain couples TRBV19 to TRBJ1-1, with a weak D call TRBD1 (5 bases). CDR3 length equals 15 residues. The germline CDR1 and CDR2 sequences are LNHDA and SQIVND (reference sequence). The ends were cut back, 3 bases at V and 1 base at J, with 12 bases in the middle. This CDR3 is CASSIGAARNTEAFF. The CDR3 nucleotides are TGTGCCAGTAGTATTGGGGCGGCCAGGAACACTGAAGCTTTCTTT.

This clonotype was picked up a small number of times. The chain combines TRBV5-1 with TRBJ2-2; D could derive from TRBD1 or TRBD2 (5 bases each). From germline, CDR1 is SGHRS and CDR2 YFSETQ. Trimming took 4 bases from V and 3 from J, leaving 10 bases between them. The CDR3 extends over 14 amino acids. CDR3 amino acids: CASSRDGDTGELFF. In DNA form, the CDR3 reads TGCGCCAGCAGCCGGGACGGAGACACCGGGGAGCTGTTTTTT.

This chain uses TRBV5-4 with TRBJ2-1, with a weak D call TRBD1 (5 bases). Trimming cost V 0 bases and J 1 base, with 23 bases left between them. The CDR3 is 20 amino acids. Germline CDR1 reads SGHNT; CDR2 reads YYREEE (reference sequence). CDR3 in amino acids: CASSLVVNIGFRTSYNEQFF. The DNA for the CDR3 is TGTGCCAGCAGCTTGGTTGTAAATATCGGCTTCAGGACATCCTACAATGAGCAGTTCTTC.

This chain joins TRBV12-3 or TRBV12-4 and TRBJ1-6; 9 bases are shared with TRBD1. This CDR3 has 15 residues. V was pared by 2 bases and J by 7 bases, with 3 bases of the junction left unmatched. CDR3 region: CASSLFGTGNSPLHF. The DNA of the CDR3 is TGTGCCAGCAGTTTATTTGGGACAGGGAATTCACCCCTCCACTTT.

This clonotype showed up just a few times. The chain links TRBV5-1 to TRBJ1-3; D remains unclear. Germline CDR1 is SGHRS and CDR2 is YFSETQ. The V gene lost 2 bases and the J gene lost 8 bases, with 20 bases spanning the gap. CDR3 length equals 16 residues. Here the CDR3 reads CASSFRSSGSVDTIYF. The CDR3 coding sequence is TGCGCCAGCAGCTTTCGTTCCAGTGGGTCAGTGGACACCATATATTTT. The full variable domain, in which reference TRBV5-1 and TRBJ1-3 provide the parts outside the CDR3, is KAGVTQTPRYLIKTRGQQVTLSCSPISGHRSVSWYQQTPGQGLQFLFEYFSETQRNKGNFPGRFSGRQFSNSRSEMNVSTLELGDSALYLCASSFRSSGSVDTIYFGEGSWLTVV.

This chain connects TRBV28 to TRBJ2-6, with 8 bases matching TRBD1. The V and J ends lost 5 bases and 1 base, in that order; junction bases with no gene match: 10. Germline CDR1 and CDR2: MDHEN and SYDVKM. The CDR3 is 18 residues long. The CDR3 loop reads CASSPRDRKRSGANVLTF. In DNA form, the CDR3 reads TGTGCCAGCAGTCCGCGGGACAGGAAAAGGTCTGGGGCCAACGTCCTGACTTTC.

This sequence joins TRBV18 and TRBJ1-1, with no clear D. Germline assignment: CDR1 KGHSH and CDR2 LQKENI. The CDR3 extends over 14 amino acids. V was trimmed by 4 bases and J by 1 base, leaving 10 bases between them. The CDR3 here is CASSLAGKNTEAFF. CDR3 sequence (DNA): TGTGCCAGCTCACTGGCGGGGAAGAACACTGAAGCTTTCTTT.

The sample holds many counts of this clonotype. The V and J genes are TRBV20-1 and TRBJ2-3; D unclear. Per germline, CDR1 DFQATT and CDR2 SNEGSKA (reference sequence). V lost 6 bases, J lost 0 bases, and 7 bases lay in between. The CDR3 sequence is 12 residues long. Here the CDR3 DNA reads TGCAGTGCAGGGTCTAGCACAGATACGCAGTATTTT. Translation gives CSAGSSTDTQYF.